The 2 T cell receptor beta chains in this list originate from one sample, sequenced in a study of sequential checkpoint blockade in melanoma. Clones were sequenced by immunoSEQ multiplex PCR, and TCRdb holds only the in-frame ones, with some missing. The table records 35,000 to 50,000 clones, 86% of them present only once. The treatment: randomized to nivolumab then ipilimumab (arm A) or the reverse (arm B). The sequencing here drew on CD8+ T cells sorted from blood (inferred from file names), taken from a patient given nivolumab and ipilimumab in sequence. These receptor sequences come from a human donor with melanoma.

The J gene is TRBJ2-7, the V gene TRBV18; no clear D gene. CDR1 is KGHSH and CDR2 is LQKENI in the germline V gene. This CDR3 contains 12 residues. Trimming left V 3 bases short and J 6 bases short, with 9 bases between. The CDR3 DNA reads as TGTGCCAGCTCACCGTCTGGCAGCGAGCAGTACGTC. Translating gives CASSPSGSEQYV.

The chain joins TRBV9 to TRBJ2-1, with TRBD2 matching over 9 bases. J lost 4 bases, V lost 0 bases, and 8 bases had no gene match. The CDR3 has 17 amino acids. Germline V CDR1 and CDR2: SGDLS, YYNGEE. The DNA for the CDR3 is TGTGCCAGCAGCGTAGGGGCTAGCGGGAACCCTTACAATGAGCAGTTCTTC. It yields the protein CASSVGASGNPYNEQFF.